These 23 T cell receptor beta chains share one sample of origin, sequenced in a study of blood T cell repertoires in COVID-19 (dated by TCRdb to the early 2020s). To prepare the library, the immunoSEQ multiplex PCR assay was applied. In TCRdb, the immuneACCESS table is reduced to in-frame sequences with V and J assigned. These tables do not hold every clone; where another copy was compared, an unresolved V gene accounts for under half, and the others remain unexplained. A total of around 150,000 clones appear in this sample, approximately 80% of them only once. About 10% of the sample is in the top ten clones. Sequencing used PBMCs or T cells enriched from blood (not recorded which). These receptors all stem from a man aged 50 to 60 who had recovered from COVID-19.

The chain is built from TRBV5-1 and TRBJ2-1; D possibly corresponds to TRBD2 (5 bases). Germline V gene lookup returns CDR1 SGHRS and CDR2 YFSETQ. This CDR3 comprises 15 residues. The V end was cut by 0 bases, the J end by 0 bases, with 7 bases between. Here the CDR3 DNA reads TGCGCCAGCAGCTTGGAAGGGAGCTCCTACAATGAGCAGTTCTTC. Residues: CASSLEGSSYNEQFF.

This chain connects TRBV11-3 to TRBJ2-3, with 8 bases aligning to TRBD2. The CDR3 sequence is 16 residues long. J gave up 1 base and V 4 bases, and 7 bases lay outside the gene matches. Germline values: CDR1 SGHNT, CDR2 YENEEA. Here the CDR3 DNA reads TGTGCCAGCAGCTCCCGGGGAGCGGGAGGCACAGATACGCAGTATTTT. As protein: CASSSRGAGGTDTQYF.

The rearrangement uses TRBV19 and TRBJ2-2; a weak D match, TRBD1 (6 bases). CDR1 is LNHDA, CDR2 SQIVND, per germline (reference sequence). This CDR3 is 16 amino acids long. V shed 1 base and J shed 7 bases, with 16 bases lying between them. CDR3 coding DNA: TGTGCCAGTAGTATAGGTGGGCCAGGGGATGGCGGGGAGCTGTTTTTT. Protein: CASSIGGPGDGGELFF.

The CDR3 region is CASSSDRHNEQFF. CDR3 nucleotide sequence: TGTGCCAGCAGTTCCGACAGGCACAATGAGCAGTTCTTC. The chain employs TRBV7-9 and TRBJ2-1; possible D gene TRBD1, 6 bases. The CDR3 has 13 amino acids. The germline CDR1 and CDR2 sequences are SEHNR and FQNEAQ (reference sequence). The V gene lost 6 bases and the J gene lost 5 bases, with 11 bases spanning the gap.

CDR3 DNA sequence: TGTGCCAGCAGCCCGACCCGGGGGACCGAAAAACTGTTTTTT. Translation gives CASSPTRGTEKLFF. This chain links TRBV27 with TRBJ1-4; D might be TRBD1 (5 bases). CDR3 size: 14 residues. Germline-derived CDR1 and CDR2 are MNHEY and SMNVEV (reference sequence). The V end was cut by 6 bases, the J end by 8 bases, with 16 bases between. Together with reference TRBV27 and TRBJ1-4, the CDR3 gives the full variable domain: EAQVTQNPRYLITVTGKKLTVTCSQNMNHEYMSWYRQDPGLGLRQIYYSMNVEVTDKGDVPEGYKVSRKEKRNFPLILESPSPNQTSLYFCASSPTRGTEKLFFGSGTQLSVL.

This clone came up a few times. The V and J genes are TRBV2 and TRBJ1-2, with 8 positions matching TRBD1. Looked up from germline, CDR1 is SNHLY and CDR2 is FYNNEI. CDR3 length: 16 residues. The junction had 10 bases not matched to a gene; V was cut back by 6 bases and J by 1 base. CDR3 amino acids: CASRKVGQGLNYGYTF. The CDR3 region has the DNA TGTGCCAGCAGGAAAGTAGGACAGGGCCTTAACTATGGCTACACCTTC.

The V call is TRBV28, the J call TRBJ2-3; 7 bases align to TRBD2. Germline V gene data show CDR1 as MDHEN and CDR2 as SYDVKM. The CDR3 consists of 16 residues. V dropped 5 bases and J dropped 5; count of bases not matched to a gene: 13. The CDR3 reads CASSPGLGWEGDTQYF. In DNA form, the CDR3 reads TGTGCCAGCAGTCCAGGACTAGGTTGGGAGGGAGATACGCAGTATTTT.

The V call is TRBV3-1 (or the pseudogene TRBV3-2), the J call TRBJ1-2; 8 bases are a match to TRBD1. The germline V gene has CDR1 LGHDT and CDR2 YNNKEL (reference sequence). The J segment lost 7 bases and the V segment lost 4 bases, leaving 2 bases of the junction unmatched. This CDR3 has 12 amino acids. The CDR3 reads CASSPGGGGYTF. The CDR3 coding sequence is TGTGCCAGCAGCCCAGGGGGCGGTGGCTACACCTTC.

This chain's CDR3 is CASSSGQTNEQFF. CDR3 DNA sequence: TGTGCCAGCAGTTCCGGACAGACCAATGAGCAGTTCTTC. The V gene is TRBV12-3 or TRBV12-4, the J gene TRBJ2-1; D is perhaps TRBD1 (6 bases). V lost 4 bases, J lost 6 bases, and 10 bases lay in between. This CDR3 is built from 13 residues.

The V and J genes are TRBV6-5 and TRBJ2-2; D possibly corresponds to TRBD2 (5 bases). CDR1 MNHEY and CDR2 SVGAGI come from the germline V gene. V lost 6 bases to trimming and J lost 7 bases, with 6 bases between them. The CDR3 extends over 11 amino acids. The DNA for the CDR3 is TGTGCCAGCAGGGAGGTCGGGGAGCTGTTTTTT. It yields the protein CASREVGELFF.

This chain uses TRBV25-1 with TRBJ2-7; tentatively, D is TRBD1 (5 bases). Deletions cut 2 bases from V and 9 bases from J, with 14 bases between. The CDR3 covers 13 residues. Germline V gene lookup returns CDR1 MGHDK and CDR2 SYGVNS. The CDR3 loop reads CASSESLGAGQYF. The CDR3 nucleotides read TGTGCCAGCAGTGAAAGTCTTGGGGCTGGGCAGTACTTC.

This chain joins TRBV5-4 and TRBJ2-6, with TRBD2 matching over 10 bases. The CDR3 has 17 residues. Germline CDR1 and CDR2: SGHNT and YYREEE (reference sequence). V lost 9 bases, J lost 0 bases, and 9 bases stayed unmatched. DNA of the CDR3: TGTGCCAACGGGGGAGCGGGAGGGTCCTCTGGGGCCAACGTCCTGACTTTC. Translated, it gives CANGGAGGSSGANVLTF.

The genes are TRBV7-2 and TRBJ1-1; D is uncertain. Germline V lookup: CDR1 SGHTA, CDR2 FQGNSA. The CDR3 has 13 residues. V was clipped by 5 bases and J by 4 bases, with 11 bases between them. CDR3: CASSPRGATEAFF. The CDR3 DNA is TGTGCCAGCAGCCCCCGGGGTGCCACTGAAGCTTTCTTT.

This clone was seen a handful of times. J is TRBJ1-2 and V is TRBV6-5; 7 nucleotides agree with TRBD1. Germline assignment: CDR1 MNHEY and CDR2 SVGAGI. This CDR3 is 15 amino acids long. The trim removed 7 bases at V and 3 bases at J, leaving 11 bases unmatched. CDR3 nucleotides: TGTGCCAGCACCGAACAGACAGGGTCGGACTATGGCTACACCTTC. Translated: CASTEQTGSDYGYTF.

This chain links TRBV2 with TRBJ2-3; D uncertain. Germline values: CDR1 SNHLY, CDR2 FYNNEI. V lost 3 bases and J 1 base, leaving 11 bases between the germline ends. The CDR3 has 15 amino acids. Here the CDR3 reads CASSDPAVGTDTQYF. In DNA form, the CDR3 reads TGTGCCAGCAGTGACCCCGCGGTGGGCACAGATACGCAGTATTTT.

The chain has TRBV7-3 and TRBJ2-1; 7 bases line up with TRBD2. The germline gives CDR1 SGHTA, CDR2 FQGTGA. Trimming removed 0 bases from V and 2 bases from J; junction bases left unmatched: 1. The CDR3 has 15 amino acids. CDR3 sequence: CASSLTSGAYNEQFF. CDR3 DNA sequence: TGTGCCAGCAGCTTAACCAGCGGGGCCTACAATGAGCAGTTCTTC.

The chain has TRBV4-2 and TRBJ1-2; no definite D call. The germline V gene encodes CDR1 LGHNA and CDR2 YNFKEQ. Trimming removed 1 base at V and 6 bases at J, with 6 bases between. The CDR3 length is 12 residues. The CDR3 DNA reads TGTGCCAGCAGCCAAGTTAGAGATGGCTACACCTTC. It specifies CASSQVRDGYTF.

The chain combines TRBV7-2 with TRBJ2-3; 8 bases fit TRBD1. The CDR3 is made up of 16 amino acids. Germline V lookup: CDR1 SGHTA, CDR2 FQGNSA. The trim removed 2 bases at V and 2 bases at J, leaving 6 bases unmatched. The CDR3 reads CASSLKLDRDTDTQYF. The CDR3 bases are TGTGCCAGCAGCTTAAAACTGGACAGGGACACAGATACGCAGTATTTT.

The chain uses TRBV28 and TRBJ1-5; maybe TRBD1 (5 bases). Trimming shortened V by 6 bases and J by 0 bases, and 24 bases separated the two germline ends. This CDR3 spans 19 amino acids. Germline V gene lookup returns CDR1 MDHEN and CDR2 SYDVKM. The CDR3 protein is CASRWPGGWAEHSNQPQHF. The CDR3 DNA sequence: TGTGCCAGCAGGTGGCCGGGGGGGTGGGCAGAGCATAGCAATCAGCCCCAGCATTTT. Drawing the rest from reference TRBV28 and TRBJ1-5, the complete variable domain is DVKVTQSSRYLVKRTGEKVFLECVQDMDHENMFWYRQDPGLGLRLIYFSYDVKMKEKGDIPEGYSVSREKKERFSLILESASTNQTSMYLCASRWPGGWAEHSNQPQHFGDGTRLSIL.

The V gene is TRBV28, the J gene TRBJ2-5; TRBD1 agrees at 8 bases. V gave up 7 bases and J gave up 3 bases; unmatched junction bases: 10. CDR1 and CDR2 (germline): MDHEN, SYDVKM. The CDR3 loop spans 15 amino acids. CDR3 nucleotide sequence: TGTGCCAGCACCCCGCAGGGGGCGCAAGAAGAGACCCAGTACTTC. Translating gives CASTPQGAQEETQYF.

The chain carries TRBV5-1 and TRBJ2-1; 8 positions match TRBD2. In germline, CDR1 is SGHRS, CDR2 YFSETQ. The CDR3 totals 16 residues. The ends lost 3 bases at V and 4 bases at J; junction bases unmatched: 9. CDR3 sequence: CASSYPGGGLYNEQFF. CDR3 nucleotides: TGCGCCAGCAGCTACCCGGGCGGGGGGTTATACAATGAGCAGTTCTTC.

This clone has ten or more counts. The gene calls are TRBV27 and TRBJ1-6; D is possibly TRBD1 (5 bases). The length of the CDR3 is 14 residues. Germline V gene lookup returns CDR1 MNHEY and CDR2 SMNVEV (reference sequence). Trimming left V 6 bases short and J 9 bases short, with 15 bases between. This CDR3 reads CASRQTGGSSPLHF. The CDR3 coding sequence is TGTGCCAGCAGACAAACGGGGGGGAGTTCACCCCTCCACTTT.

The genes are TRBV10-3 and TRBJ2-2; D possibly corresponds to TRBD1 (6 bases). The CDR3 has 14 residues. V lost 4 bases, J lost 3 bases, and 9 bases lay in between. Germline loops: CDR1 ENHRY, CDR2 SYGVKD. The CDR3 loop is CAISGGPDTGELFF. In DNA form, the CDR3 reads TGTGCCATCAGTGGGGGGCCGGACACCGGGGAGCTGTTTTTT.